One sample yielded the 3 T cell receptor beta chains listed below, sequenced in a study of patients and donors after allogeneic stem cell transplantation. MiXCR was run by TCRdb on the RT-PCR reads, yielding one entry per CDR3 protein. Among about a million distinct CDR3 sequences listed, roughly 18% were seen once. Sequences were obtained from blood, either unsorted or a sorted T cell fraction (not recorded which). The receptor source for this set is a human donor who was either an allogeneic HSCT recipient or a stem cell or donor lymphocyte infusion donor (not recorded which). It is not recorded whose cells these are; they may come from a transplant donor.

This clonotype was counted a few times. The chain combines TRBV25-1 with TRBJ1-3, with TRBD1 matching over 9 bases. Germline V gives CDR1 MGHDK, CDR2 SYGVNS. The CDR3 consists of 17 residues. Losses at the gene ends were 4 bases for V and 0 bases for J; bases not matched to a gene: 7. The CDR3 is CASSAWDRANSGNTIYF. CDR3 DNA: TGTGCCAGCAGTGCCTGGGACAGGGCGAACTCTGGAAACACCATATATTTT.

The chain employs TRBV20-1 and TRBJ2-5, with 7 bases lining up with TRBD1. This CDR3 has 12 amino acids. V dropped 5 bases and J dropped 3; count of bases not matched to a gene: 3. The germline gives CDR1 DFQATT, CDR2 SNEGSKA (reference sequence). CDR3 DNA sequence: TGCAGTGCTTCCGGGACAGAAGAGACCCAGTACTTC. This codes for CSASGTEETQYF.

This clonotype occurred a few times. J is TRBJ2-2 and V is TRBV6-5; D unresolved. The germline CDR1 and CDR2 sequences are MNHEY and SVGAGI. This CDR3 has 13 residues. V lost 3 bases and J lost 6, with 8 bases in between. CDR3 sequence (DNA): TGTGCCAGCAGTTATGGGGTTGCCGGGGAGCTGTTTTTT. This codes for CASSYGVAGELFF.